These 9 T cell receptor beta chains share one sample of origin, sequenced in a study of human T cells and chemical hapten exposure. Time point given: healthy volunteer bleed at 2 weeks. Extraction yielded total RNA from whole blood (unfractionated). A single record per CDR3 protein comes from TCRdb applying MiXCR to the RACE reads. The data contain some 93,000 distinct CDR3 sequences, 8.5% to 9% of them singletons. Input material: whole blood. These TCRs come from a female donor in good health. Some clones in this sample may be carry-over from other donors' samples.

This clonotype came up many times. The rearrangement uses TRBV14 and TRBJ2-1; TRBD1 or TRBD2 may be the D gene (5 bases each). The CDR3 runs to 13 residues. V lost 2 bases, J lost 6 bases, and 8 bases lay in between. CDR1 is SGHDN, CDR2 FVKESK, per germline. CDR3 in DNA: TGTGCCAGCAGCCAACTGGGGGTCAATGAGCAGTTCTTC. It codes for CASSQLGVNEQFF. The variable domain in full, with the rest retrieved from reference TRBV14 and TRBJ2-1, is EAGVTQFPSHSVIEKGQTVTLRCDPISGHDNLYWYRRVMGKEIKFLLHFVKESKQDESGMPNNRFLAERTGGTYSTLKVQPAELEDSGVYFCASSQLGVNEQFFGPGTRLTVL.

This clonotype was detected only a few times. The V gene is TRBV28, the J gene TRBJ2-1, with D maybe TRBD2 (6 bases). CDR1 is MDHEN and CDR2 is SYDVKM in the germline V gene. The CDR3 is made up of 13 amino acids. The ends were cut back, 8 bases at V and 6 bases at J, with 14 bases in the middle. CDR3 region: CASRGTDFNEQFF. The CDR3 DNA reads TGTGCCAGCCGCGGGACTGATTTCAATGAGCAGTTCTTC.

This clonotype was observed many times. This rearrangement joins TRBV10-3 to TRBJ2-2; 8 bases line up with TRBD1. This CDR3 is 14 amino acids long. Germline V gives CDR1 ENHRY, CDR2 SYGVKD. Trimming at V came to 10 bases and at J to 6 bases, leaving 10 bases not matched to a gene. The CDR3 is CATQPDRVAGELFF. CDR3 in DNA: TGTGCCACGCAGCCGGACAGGGTTGCCGGGGAGCTGTTTTTT.

The chain links TRBV28 to TRBJ2-1, with D perhaps assigned TRBD1 or TRBD2 (5 bases each). The V end lost 1 base, the J end lost 12 bases, and 16 bases lay between the germline ends. In germline, CDR1 is MDHEN, CDR2 SYDVKM. This CDR3 has 14 residues. The CDR3 sequence is CASSLSAGTLWQFF. Written as DNA, the CDR3 is TGTGCCAGCAGTTTATCGGCAGGGACCCTCTGGCAGTTCTTC.

CDR3 in DNA: TGTGCCAGCAGCGTAGGCGGCGAGGCGACTAACTATGGCTACACCTTC. It translates to CASSVGGEATNYGYTF. The chain has TRBV9 and TRBJ1-2; D not certain. The CDR3 sequence is 16 residues long. V gave up 0 bases and J gave up 0 bases, with 12 bases separating them. Germline V gene sequence: CDR1 SGDLS, CDR2 YYNGEE.

The chain couples TRBV12-3 or TRBV12-4 to TRBJ2-7; TRBD2 is a possible D gene (5 bases). The CDR3 extends over 14 amino acids. The V end was cut by 6 bases, the J end by 2 bases, with 14 bases between. CDR3 nucleotides: TGTGCCAGCAGCCCCCCCGGGGAAGCCTACGAGCAGTACTTC. This translates into CASSPPGEAYEQYF.

The chain has TRBV2 and TRBJ1-5; D call uncertain. The CDR3 spans 15 residues. Trimming stripped 6 bases from V and 3 bases from J, with 15 bases between. CDR1 is SNHLY and CDR2 is FYNNEI in the germline V gene. The CDR3 region is CASREPLPTNQPQHF. DNA of the CDR3: TGTGCCAGCAGAGAGCCCCTGCCCACCAATCAGCCCCAGCATTTT.

Only one count was recorded for this clonotype. This could be a read error, since a much larger clone is one nucleotide away. The chain joins TRBV28 to TRBJ2-4; D is unclear. This CDR3 comprises 13 residues. Germline V CDR1 and CDR2: MDHEN, SYDVKM. The CDR3 DNA is TGTTCCAGCAGTCTCGAGGAGAAAAACATTCAGTACTTC. This gives the protein CSSSLEEKNIQYF.

The sample holds a few counts of this clonotype. The chain has TRBV14 and TRBJ2-1, with D perhaps matching TRBD2 (6 bases). Germline V gene data show CDR1 as SGHDN and CDR2 as FVKESK. Trimming removed 10 bases at V and 8 bases at J, with 12 bases between. The CDR3 has 11 residues. The CDR3 sequence is CATSIADEQFF. CDR3 nucleotide sequence: TGTGCCACCTCGATAGCGGATGAGCAGTTCTTC.